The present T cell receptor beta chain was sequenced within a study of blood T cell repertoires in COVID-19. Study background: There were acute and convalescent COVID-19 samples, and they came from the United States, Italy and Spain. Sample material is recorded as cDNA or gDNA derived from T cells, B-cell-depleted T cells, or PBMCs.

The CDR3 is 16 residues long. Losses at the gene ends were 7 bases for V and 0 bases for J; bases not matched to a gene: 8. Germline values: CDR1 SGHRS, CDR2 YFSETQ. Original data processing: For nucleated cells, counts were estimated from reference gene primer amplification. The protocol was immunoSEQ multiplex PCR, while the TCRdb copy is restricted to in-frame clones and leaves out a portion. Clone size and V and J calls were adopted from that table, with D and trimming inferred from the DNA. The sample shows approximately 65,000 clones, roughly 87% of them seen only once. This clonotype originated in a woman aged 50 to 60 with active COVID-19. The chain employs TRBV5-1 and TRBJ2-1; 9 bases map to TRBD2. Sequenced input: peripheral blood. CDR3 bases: TGCGCCAGCGAGCCGGGACTAGCCTCCTCCTACAATGAGCAGTTCTTC. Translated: CASEPGLASSYNEQFF. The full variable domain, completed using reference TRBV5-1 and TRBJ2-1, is KAGVTQTPRYLIKTRGQQVTLSCSPISGHRSVSWYQQTPGQGLQFLFEYFSETQRNKGNFPGRFSGRQFSNSRSEMNVSTLELGDSALYLCASEPGLASSYNEQFFGPGTRLTVL.